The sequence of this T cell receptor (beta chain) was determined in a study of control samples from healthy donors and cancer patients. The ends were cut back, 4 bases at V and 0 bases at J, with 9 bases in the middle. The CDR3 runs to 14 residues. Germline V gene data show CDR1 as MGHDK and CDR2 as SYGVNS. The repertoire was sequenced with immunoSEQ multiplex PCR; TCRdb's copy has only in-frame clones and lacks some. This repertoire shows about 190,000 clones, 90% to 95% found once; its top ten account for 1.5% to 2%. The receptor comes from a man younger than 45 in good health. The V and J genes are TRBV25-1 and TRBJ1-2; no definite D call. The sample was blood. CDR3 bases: TGTGCCAGCAGTGGCCCTCGAGCTAACTATGGCTACACCTTC. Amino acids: CASSGPRANYGYTF.